The following is a TCR beta chain sequence with its context. Its target is not known. The record originates from a study of beta chain features in type 1 diabetes. The germline CDR1 and CDR2 sequences are SGHTA and FQGNSA. The CDR3 loop spans 14 amino acids. Trimming removed 7 bases from V and 2 bases from J, with 14 bases in between. Findings and limits, study-wide: For cells with high TCR expression, cDNA sequencing could yield over-representation.

Every bit of the isolated RNA underwent reverse transcription, so sequencing read expressed TCRB transcripts. Clones were read by immunoSEQ multiplex PCR, and TCRdb kept only the in-frame ones, dropping some. The sample gives almost 350,000 clones, around 8% of which show up once; 0.44% is in the top ten. This sequence joins TRBV7-2 and TRBJ1-2; perhaps TRBD1 as D (6 bases). The receptor comes from a woman aged 18-29 years in good health. Sequencing input: central memory CD4+ T cells from blood. The CDR3 DNA sequence: TGTGCCAGCACCCCCCTTGGACAGAACTATGGCTACACCTTC. It yields the protein CASTPLGQNYGYTF.